This TCR beta chain was identified in a study of tumor-infiltrating lymphocytes in oesophageal squamous cell carcinoma. This clonotype was picked up a small number of times. This CDR3 comprises 14 residues. Germline-derived CDR1 and CDR2 are LNHDA and SQIVND (reference sequence). TCRdb re-analysed the PCR reads in MiXCR, keeping a single row per CDR3 protein. The sample yields about 22,000 distinct CDR3 sequences, 36% seen once. The chain employs TRBV19 and TRBJ2-7, with D tentatively TRBD1 (6 bases). The DNA end lines up better with TRBJ2-1; the J call may be wrong. The source is a male donor with esophageal squamous cell carcinoma. The sample was esophageal tumor tissue. CDR3 sequence: CASSRNGQYNEQFF. For the CDR3, the DNA is TGTGCCAGTAGTAGAAACGGACAGTACAATGAGCAGTTCTTC.